A single sample gave rise to the 25 T cell receptor beta chains below, sequenced in a study of OX40 agonist ivuxolimab in advanced cancers. Measured with immunoSEQ multiplex PCR; TCRdb has only the in-frame clones, and not every one. The table includes approximately 62,000 clones, roughly 88% detected once. The specimen comprised CD4+ or CD8+ T cells sorted from blood, sampled in a trial of the OX40 agonist ivuxolimab. The origin of the receptors is an adult with an advanced solid tumor such as melanoma, head and neck, liver or kidney cancer.

The chain joins TRBV6-6 to TRBJ1-1; no clear D gene. From germline, CDR1 is MNHNY and CDR2 SVGAGI (reference sequence). The V end was cut by 7 bases, the J end by 6 bases, with 9 bases between. The CDR3 runs 11 residues. As DNA, the CDR3 is TGTGCCAGCAACTCCGGGCCTGAAGCTTTCTTT. Its translation: CASNSGPEAFF.

The J gene is TRBJ1-2, the V gene TRBV7-9; D call uncertain. This CDR3 contains 11 residues. Trimming took 4 bases from V and 3 from J, leaving 3 bases between them. Germline V gene sequence: CDR1 SEHNR, CDR2 FQNEAQ (reference sequence). CDR3 amino acids: CASSSDYGYTF. The CDR3 DNA reads TGTGCCAGCAGCTCCGACTATGGCTACACCTTC.

The chain employs TRBV7-9 and TRBJ2-1; D is possibly TRBD2 (6 bases). Germline V gene sequence: CDR1 SEHNR, CDR2 FQNEAQ (reference sequence). The CDR3 extends over 18 amino acids. V was pared by 1 base and J by 8 bases, with 24 bases between. DNA for the CDR3: TGTGCCAGCAGCTTAGGACGCGAGGCGCCGGGAGTAGTGGATGAGCAGTTCTTC. Its translation: CASSLGREAPGVVDEQFF. Full variable domain (rest looked up from reference TRBV7-9 and TRBJ2-1): DTGVSQNPRHKITKRGQNVTFRCDPISEHNRLYWYRQTLGQGPEFLTYFQNEAQLEKSRLLSDRFSAERPKGSFSTLEIQRTEQGDSAMYLCASSLGREAPGVVDEQFFGPGTRLTVL.

The V gene is TRBV2, the J gene TRBJ1-2; TRBD1 agrees at 11 bases. V lost 6 bases to trimming and J lost 7 bases; unmatched junction nucleotides: 1. CDR3 length: 12 residues. Per germline, CDR1 SNHLY and CDR2 FYNNEI. CDR3 loop: CASRGTGGGYTF. The CDR3 bases are TGTGCCAGCAGAGGGACAGGGGGTGGCTACACCTTC.

V gene TRBV6-6 combines with J gene TRBJ1-5; D unclear. Trimming cost V 0 bases and J 5 bases, with 8 bases left between them. The CDR3 is 14 residues long. In germline, CDR1 is MNHNY, CDR2 SVGAGI (reference sequence). The CDR3 coding sequence is TGTGCCAGCAGTTACTCGATTCGCGATCAGCCCCAGCATTTT. Its protein product is CASSYSIRDQPQHF.

The chain combines TRBV25-1 with TRBJ1-5; tentative D call: TRBD1 (6 bases). CDR1 and CDR2 from the germline V gene are MGHDK and SYGVNS. V was cut by 4 bases and J by 5 bases, with 15 bases left in between. CDR3 length: 15 residues. CDR3 region: CASSGTQGMDQPQHF. CDR3 DNA: TGTGCCAGCAGTGGAACACAGGGAATGGATCAGCCCCAGCATTTT.

The chain is built from TRBV9 and TRBJ1-1; a weak D match, TRBD1 (6 bases). V shed 0 bases and J shed 1 base, with 19 bases lying between them. The CDR3 consists of 18 residues. Germline lookup yields CDR1 SGDLS and CDR2 YYNGEE. This chain's CDR3 is CASSVGFPGGQENTEAFF. The CDR3 coding sequence is TGTGCCAGCAGCGTAGGGTTTCCGGGGGGCCAGGAGAACACTGAAGCTTTCTTT. Together with reference TRBV9 and TRBJ1-1, the CDR3 gives the full variable domain: DSGVTQTPKHLITATGQRVTLRCSPRSGDLSVYWYQQSLDQGLQFLIQYYNGEERAKGNILERFSAQQFPDLHSELNLSSLELGDSALYFCASSVGFPGGQENTEAFFGQGTRLTVV.

V usage is TRBV6-1 and J usage is TRBJ2-7, with TRBD1 matching over 7 bases. This CDR3 spans 14 amino acids. CDR1 and CDR2 from the germline V gene are MNHNS and SASEGT. Germline trimming cut 5 bases from V and 3 bases from J; bases unmatched to any gene: 7. DNA of the CDR3: TGTGCCAGCAGTCCACTTGACAGGGACTACGAGCAGTACTTC. It translates to CASSPLDRDYEQYF.

The gene calls are TRBV6-5 and TRBJ1-5; D is perhaps TRBD1 (6 bases). Germline V gives CDR1 MNHEY, CDR2 SVGAGI. Trimming cost V 0 bases and J 3 bases, with 12 bases left between them. There are 16 residues in the CDR3. CDR3 protein: CASSYSAGVNNQPQHF. For the CDR3, the DNA is TGTGCCAGCAGTTACTCGGCAGGGGTCAACAATCAGCCCCAGCATTTT.

The genes are TRBV28 and TRBJ1-2; 8 nucleotides line up with TRBD1. The germline V gene has CDR1 MDHEN and CDR2 SYDVKM. The CDR3 has 18 amino acids. V gave up 10 bases and J gave up 5 bases; unmatched junction bases: 24. DNA for the CDR3: TGTGCCAATCTCGACGCGGGAACAGGGGGTACCCCCCTATATGGCTACACCTTC. The encoded protein is CANLDAGTGGTPLYGYTF.

This chain connects TRBV19 to TRBJ2-2; 9 nucleotides line up with TRBD1. The CDR3 is 15 residues long. J lost 5 bases, V lost 10 bases, and 11 bases had no gene match. Looked up from germline, CDR1 is LNHDA and CDR2 is SQIVND (reference sequence). The CDR3 reads CATRTQDRGTGELFF. In DNA form, the CDR3 reads TGTGCCACCCGGACCCAGGACAGGGGAACCGGGGAGCTGTTTTTT.

The rearrangement joins TRBV28 to TRBJ2-3, with 8 positions matching TRBD2. This CDR3 is built from 17 residues. Per germline, CDR1 MDHEN and CDR2 SYDVKM. V lost 6 bases to trimming and J lost 2 bases; unmatched junction nucleotides: 13. The CDR3 bases are TGTGCCAGCAGCTTCAAGGCTAGCGGGCGATTCACAGATACGCAGTATTTT. Its protein is CASSFKASGRFTDTQYF.

For the CDR3, the DNA is TGCAGCGTTGAGCCGCAAAGAGATACGCAGTATTTT. Translating gives CSVEPQRDTQYF. The V and J genes are TRBV29-1 and TRBJ2-3; D gene ambiguous. The length of the CDR3 is 12 residues. The V end lost 3 bases, the J end lost 5 bases, and 9 bases lay between the germline ends. CDR1 and CDR2 (germline): SQVTM, ANQGSEA.

This sequence joins TRBV7-9 and TRBJ2-3, with 7 bases identical to TRBD2. From germline, CDR1 is SEHNR and CDR2 FQNEAQ (reference sequence). The CDR3 is 16 residues long. V shed 2 bases and J 0 bases; nucleotides not matched to a gene: 5. In DNA, the CDR3 is TGTGCCAGCAGCTTATTGGGAGCGGGAAGCACAGATACGCAGTATTTT. Translating it yields CASSLLGAGSTDTQYF.

The CDR3 sequence: CASSFQENTEAFF. CDR3 nucleotide sequence: TGTGCCAGCAGCTTCCAGGAGAACACTGAAGCTTTCTTT. The chain employs TRBV5-4 and TRBJ1-1; D is unresolved. V was cut by 2 bases and J by 1 base, with 6 bases left in between. The CDR3 extends over 13 amino acids. Germline V gene lookup returns CDR1 SGHNT and CDR2 YYREEE (reference sequence).

This sequence joins TRBV7-9 and TRBJ1-1; weak D call: TRBD1 (5 bases). Per the germline V gene, CDR1 is SEHNR and CDR2 is FQNEAQ (reference sequence). There are 15 residues in the CDR3. V lost 2 bases and J lost 11, with 21 bases in between. This CDR3 is CASSLSSPGSVEAFF. In nucleotides, the CDR3 is TGTGCCAGCAGCTTAAGTTCCCCAGGGAGCGTAGAGGCTTTCTTT. Based on the CDR3 plus reference TRBV7-9 and TRBJ1-1, the full variable domain is DTGVSQNPRHKITKRGQNVTFRCDPISEHNRLYWYRQTLGQGPEFLTYFQNEAQLEKSRLLSDRFSAERPKGSFSTLEIQRTEQGDSAMYLCASSLSSPGSVEAFFGQGTRLTVV.

The chain combines TRBV15 with TRBJ2-7, with TRBD1 matching 11 bases. This CDR3 region has 14 residues. V was pared by 6 bases and J by 6 bases, with 7 bases of the junction left unmatched. Per the germline V gene, CDR1 is LNHNV and CDR2 is YYDKDF (reference sequence). This CDR3 reads CATSWDRGTGEQYF. The CDR3 DNA reads TGTGCCACCAGTTGGGACAGGGGGACGGGCGAGCAGTACTTC.

This chain uses TRBV19 with TRBJ2-2; the D is unclear. CDR1 is LNHDA and CDR2 is SQIVND in the germline V gene (reference sequence). The V and J ends lost 3 bases and 6 bases respectively, with 14 bases between them. The CDR3 consists of 15 residues. The CDR3 DNA reads as TGTGCCAGTAGTATTGGTTTACTTAGGTCCGGGGAGCTGTTTTTT. Translating gives CASSIGLLRSGELFF.

This clone appeared once. The J gene is TRBJ2-7, the V gene TRBV5-1, with 9 bases fitting TRBD1. The germline V gene has CDR1 SGHRS and CDR2 YFSETQ. Trimming at V came to 3 bases and at J to 6 bases, leaving 7 bases not matched to a gene. The CDR3 has 14 amino acids. CDR3 sequence: CASSSLDRGREQYF. The CDR3 DNA follows: TGCGCCAGCAGCTCCCTGGACAGGGGACGCGAGCAGTACTTC.

This rearrangement joins TRBV6-1 to TRBJ1-1, with D unresolved. Trimming took off 0 bases at V and 6 bases at J, with 14 bases between the two ends. CDR1 and CDR2 (germline): MNHNS, SASEGT. This CDR3 spans 15 amino acids. In nucleotides, the CDR3 is TGTGCCAGCAGTGAAGCGAATAGGAATGCTGCTGAAGCTTTCTTT. Translated, it gives CASSEANRNAAEAFF.

This rearrangement joins TRBV5-4 to TRBJ1-1; the D is unclear. Germline lookup yields CDR1 SGHNT and CDR2 YYREEE (reference sequence). Trimming shortened V by 3 bases and J by 2 bases, and 14 bases separated the two germline ends. The CDR3 totals 15 residues. This CDR3 reads CASSSLGALNTEAFF. In nucleotides, the CDR3 is TGTGCCAGCAGCTCCCTAGGTGCCCTCAACACTGAAGCTTTCTTT.

The chain joins TRBV4-3 to TRBJ2-2; 7 nucleotides line up with TRBD2. After removal of 0 bases from V and 4 bases from J, the junction contained 2 bases not matched to a gene. The CDR3 has 15 residues. Germline loops: CDR1 LGHNA, CDR2 YSLEER. The CDR3, as DNA: TGCGCCAGCAGCCAAGATCGGGGGGTCACCGGGGAGCTGTTTTTT. This encodes CASSQDRGVTGELFF.

The table lists this clone with a few counts. The genes are TRBV30 and TRBJ1-5, with 8 bases fitting TRBD1. The CDR3 runs to 13 residues. CDR1 and CDR2 (germline): GTSNPN, SVGIG (reference sequence). V shed 3 bases, J shed 3 bases, and the junction held 1 base outside the gene matches. The CDR3 loop reads CAWRDRVNQPQHF. The CDR3, as DNA: TGTGCCTGGAGGGACAGGGTCAATCAGCCCCAGCATTTT.

The sample holds one count of this clone. The chain combines TRBV7-3 with TRBJ1-2, with D tentatively TRBD1 (6 bases). Germline CDR1 and CDR2: SGHTA and FQGTGA. V shed 5 bases and J shed 4 bases, with 17 bases lying between them. This CDR3 is built from 15 residues. CDR3 loop: CASSRPGQGTYGYTF. The CDR3 nucleotides read TGTGCCAGCAGCCGACCGGGACAAGGCACCTATGGCTACACCTTC.

The chain carries TRBV7-2 and TRBJ2-5; no firm D call. V lost 3 bases to trimming and J lost 5 bases, with 7 bases between them. Germline CDR1 reads SGHTA; CDR2 reads FQGNSA. CDR3 length: 12 amino acids. The DNA for the CDR3 is TGTACCAGCAGCTTCGGCAGTGAGACCCAGTACTTC. It translates to CTSSFGSETQYF.